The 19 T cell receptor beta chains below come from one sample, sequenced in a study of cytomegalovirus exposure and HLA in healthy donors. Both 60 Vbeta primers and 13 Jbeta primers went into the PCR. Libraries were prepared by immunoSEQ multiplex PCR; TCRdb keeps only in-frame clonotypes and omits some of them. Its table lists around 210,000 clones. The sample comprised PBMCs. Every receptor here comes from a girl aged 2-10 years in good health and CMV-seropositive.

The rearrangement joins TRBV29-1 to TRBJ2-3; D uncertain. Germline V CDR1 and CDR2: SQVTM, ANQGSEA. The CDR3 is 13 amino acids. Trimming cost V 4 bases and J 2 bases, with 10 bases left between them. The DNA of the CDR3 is TGCAGCGTTGCCCCTAAGTACACAGATACGCAGTATTTT. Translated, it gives CSVAPKYTDTQYF.

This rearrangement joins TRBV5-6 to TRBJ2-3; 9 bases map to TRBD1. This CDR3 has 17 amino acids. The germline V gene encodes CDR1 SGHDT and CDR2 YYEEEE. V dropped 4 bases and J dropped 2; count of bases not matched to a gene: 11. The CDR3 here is CASSPGTGTGNTDTQYF. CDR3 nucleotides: TGTGCCAGCAGCCCGGGCACTGGGACAGGGAACACAGATACGCAGTATTTT.

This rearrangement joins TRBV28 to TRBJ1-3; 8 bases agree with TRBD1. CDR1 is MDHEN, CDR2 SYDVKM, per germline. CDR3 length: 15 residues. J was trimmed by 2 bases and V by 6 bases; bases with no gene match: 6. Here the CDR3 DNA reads TGTGCCAGCAGCCCTATACAGGGGGCTGGAAACACCATATATTTT. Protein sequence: CASSPIQGAGNTIYF.

DNA of the CDR3: TGTGCCAGCAGCCCCGGGACAGGGGAGTACGAGCAGTACTTC. Encoded protein: CASSPGTGEYEQYF. The chain recombines TRBV5-5 with TRBJ2-7; 10 bases are shared with TRBD1. The CDR3 runs 14 residues. The V and J ends lost 4 bases and 4 bases, in that order; junction bases with no gene match: 5. The germline V gene encodes CDR1 SGHKS and CDR2 YYEKEE (reference sequence).

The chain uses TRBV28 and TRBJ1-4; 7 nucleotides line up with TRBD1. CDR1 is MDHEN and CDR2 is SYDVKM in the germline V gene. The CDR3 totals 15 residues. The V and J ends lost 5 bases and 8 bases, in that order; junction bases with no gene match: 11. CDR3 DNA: TGTGCCAGCAGTCTGTCGACAGGGACCGGGGAAAAACTGTTTTTT. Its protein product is CASSLSTGTGEKLFF.

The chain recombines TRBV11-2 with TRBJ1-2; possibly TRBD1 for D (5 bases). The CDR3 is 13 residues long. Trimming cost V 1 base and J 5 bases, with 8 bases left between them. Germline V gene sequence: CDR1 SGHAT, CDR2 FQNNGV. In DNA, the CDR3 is TGTGCCAGCAGCTTAGTTCGGGGGTATGGCTACACCTTC. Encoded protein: CASSLVRGYGYTF.

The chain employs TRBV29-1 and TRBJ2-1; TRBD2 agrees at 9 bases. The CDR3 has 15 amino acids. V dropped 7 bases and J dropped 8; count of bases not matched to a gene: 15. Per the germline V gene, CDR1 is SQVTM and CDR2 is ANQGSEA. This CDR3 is CSAGVAGEMGHEQFF. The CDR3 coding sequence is TGCAGCGCCGGAGTAGCGGGAGAAATGGGCCATGAGCAGTTCTTC.

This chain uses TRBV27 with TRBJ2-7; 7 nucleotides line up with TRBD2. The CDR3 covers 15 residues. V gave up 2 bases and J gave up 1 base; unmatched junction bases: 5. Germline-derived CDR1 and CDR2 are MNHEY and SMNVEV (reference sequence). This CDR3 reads CASSLGSSGSYEQYF. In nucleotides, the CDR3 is TGTGCCAGCAGTTTAGGGTCTAGCGGATCCTACGAGCAGTACTTC.

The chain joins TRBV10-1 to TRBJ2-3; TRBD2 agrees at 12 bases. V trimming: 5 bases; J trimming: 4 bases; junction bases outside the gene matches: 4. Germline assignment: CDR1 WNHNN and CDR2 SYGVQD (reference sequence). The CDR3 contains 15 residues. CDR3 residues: CASSPRLAGADTQYF. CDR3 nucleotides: TGCGCCAGCAGTCCTCGACTAGCGGGAGCAGATACGCAGTATTTT.

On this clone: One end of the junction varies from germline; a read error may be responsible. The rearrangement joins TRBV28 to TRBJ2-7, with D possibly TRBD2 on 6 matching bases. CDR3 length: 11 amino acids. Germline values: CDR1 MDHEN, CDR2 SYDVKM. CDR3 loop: CASSPGVPRVF. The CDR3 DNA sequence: TGTGCCAGCAGCCCGGGGGTCCCTCGGGTTTTC.

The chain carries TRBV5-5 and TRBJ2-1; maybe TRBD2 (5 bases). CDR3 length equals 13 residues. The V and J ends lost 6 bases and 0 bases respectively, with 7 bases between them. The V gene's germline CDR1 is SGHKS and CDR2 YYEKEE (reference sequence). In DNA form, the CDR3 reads TGTGCCAGCACCCGGGGCTCCTACAATGAGCAGTTCTTC. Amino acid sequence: CASTRGSYNEQFF.

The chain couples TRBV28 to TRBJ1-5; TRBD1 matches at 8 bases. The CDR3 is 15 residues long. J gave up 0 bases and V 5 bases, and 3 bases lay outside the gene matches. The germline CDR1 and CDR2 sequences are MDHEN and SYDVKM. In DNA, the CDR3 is TGTGCCAGCAGTCATGACAGGGGTAGCAATCAGCCCCAGCATTTT. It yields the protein CASSHDRGSNQPQHF.

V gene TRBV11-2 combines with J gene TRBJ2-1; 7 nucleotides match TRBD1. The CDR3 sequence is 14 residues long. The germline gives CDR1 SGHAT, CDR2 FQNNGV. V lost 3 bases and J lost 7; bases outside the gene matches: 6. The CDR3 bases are TGTGCCAGCAGCTTGGGACAGACTGGGAATGAGCAGTTCTTC. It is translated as CASSLGQTGNEQFF. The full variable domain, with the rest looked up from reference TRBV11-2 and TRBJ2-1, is EAGVAQSPRYKIIEKRQSVAFWCNPISGHATLYWYQQILGQGPKLLIQFQNNGVVDDSQLPKDRFSAERLKGVDSTLKIQPAKLEDSAVYLCASSLGQTGNEQFFGPGTRLTVL.

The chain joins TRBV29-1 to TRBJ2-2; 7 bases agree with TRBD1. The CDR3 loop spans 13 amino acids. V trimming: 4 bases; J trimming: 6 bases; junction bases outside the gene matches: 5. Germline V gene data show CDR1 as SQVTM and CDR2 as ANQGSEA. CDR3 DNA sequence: TGCAGCGTTGCCATGGACAGGCCCGGGGAGCTGTTTTTT. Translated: CSVAMDRPGELFF.

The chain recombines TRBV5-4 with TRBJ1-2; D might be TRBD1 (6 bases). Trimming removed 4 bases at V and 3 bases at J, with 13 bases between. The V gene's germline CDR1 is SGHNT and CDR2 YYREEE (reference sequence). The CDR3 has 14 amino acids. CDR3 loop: CASSLPTGHYGYTF. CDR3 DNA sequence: TGTGCCAGCAGCCTTCCTACAGGGCACTATGGCTACACCTTC.

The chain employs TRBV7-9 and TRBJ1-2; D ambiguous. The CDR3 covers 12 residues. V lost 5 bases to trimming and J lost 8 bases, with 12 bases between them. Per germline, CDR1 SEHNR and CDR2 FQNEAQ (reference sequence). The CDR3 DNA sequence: TGTGCCAGCAGCCGAGGAGGTAGAGGCTACACCTTC. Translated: CASSRGGRGYTF.

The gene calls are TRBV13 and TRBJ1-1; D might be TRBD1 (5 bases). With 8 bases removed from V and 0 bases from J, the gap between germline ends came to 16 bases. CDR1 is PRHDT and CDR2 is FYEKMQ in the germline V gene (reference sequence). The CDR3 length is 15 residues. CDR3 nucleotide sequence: TGTGCCAGCTCCCCGGTCGCGGGGCTGAACACTGAAGCTTTCTTT. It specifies CASSPVAGLNTEAFF.

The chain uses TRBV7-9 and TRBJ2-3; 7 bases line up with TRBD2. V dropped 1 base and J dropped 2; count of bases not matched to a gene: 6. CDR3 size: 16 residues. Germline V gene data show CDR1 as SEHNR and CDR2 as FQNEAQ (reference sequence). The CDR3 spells CASSLEGGSTTDTQYF. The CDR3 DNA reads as TGTGCCAGCAGCTTAGAGGGCGGGAGCACCACAGATACGCAGTATTTT.

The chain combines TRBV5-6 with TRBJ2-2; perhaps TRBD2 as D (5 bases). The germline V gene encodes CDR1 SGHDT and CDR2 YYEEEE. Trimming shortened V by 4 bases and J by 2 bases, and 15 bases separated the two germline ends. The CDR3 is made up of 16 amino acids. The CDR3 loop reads CASSLSPGGNTGELFF. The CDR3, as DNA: TGTGCCAGCAGCCTATCTCCCGGAGGAAACACCGGGGAGCTGTTTTTT.